The 28 T cell receptor beta chains in this list originate from one sample, sequenced in a study of response to subunit inactivated influenza vaccine. Each CDR3 protein is one row after TCRdb ran MiXCR on the RT-PCR reads. The sample records some 570,000 distinct CDR3 sequences, around 11% being singletons. These data also featured in a second study, about T cells expressing NK-cell markers. That work adds: The TCR beta cDNA came from 5'RACE template switching with UMIs.

The material sequenced was PBMCs from blood, taken on the day of vaccination. The receptors come from a man aged 45 to 65 who received an inactivated influenza vaccine.

J is TRBJ2-3 and V is TRBV12-3 or TRBV12-4; no firm D call. V gave up 3 bases and J gave up 6 bases, with 10 bases separating them. The CDR3 covers 13 residues. CDR3 sequence: CASSFYMGDTQYF. The CDR3 bases are TGTGCCAGCAGTTTTTATATGGGTGATACGCAGTATTTT.

The rearrangement joins TRBV5-1 to TRBJ2-1; 12 nucleotides agree with TRBD2. This CDR3 has 15 amino acids. J gave up 9 bases and V 3 bases, and 7 bases lay outside the gene matches. The germline CDR1 and CDR2 sequences are SGHRS and YFSETQ. The CDR3 sequence is CASSSLAGGPSEQFF. Here the CDR3 DNA reads TGCGCCAGCAGCTCTCTAGCGGGAGGGCCATCTGAGCAGTTCTTC.

The chain is built from TRBV24-1 and TRBJ2-2; D possibly corresponds to TRBD2 (7 bases). The germline V gene encodes CDR1 KGHDR and CDR2 SFDVKD. V shed 1 base and J shed 3 bases, with 14 bases lying between them. The CDR3 is 17 residues long. The CDR3 coding sequence is TGTGCCACCAGTGATTTTGGTGCGGGGGCTGACACCGGGGAGCTGTTTTTT. Translating gives CATSDFGAGADTGELFF.

This clonotype has a handful of counts. The chain recombines TRBV7-3 with TRBJ2-3, with 8 bases identical to TRBD2. The CDR3 runs 17 residues. Looked up from germline, CDR1 is SGHTA and CDR2 is FQGTGA. The junction had 5 bases not matched to a gene; V was cut back by 0 bases and J by 0 bases. CDR3 loop: CASSLTLASGSTDTQYF. The CDR3 DNA is TGTGCCAGCAGCTTAACTTTGGCTAGCGGGAGCACAGATACGCAGTATTTT.

This clonotype was recorded a few times. The gene calls are TRBV10-3 and TRBJ1-4; 8 bases fit TRBD1. V lost 8 bases and J lost 5; bases outside the gene matches: 4. CDR3 size: 13 residues. Germline V gives CDR1 ENHRY, CDR2 SYGVKD. The CDR3 spells CAIGTGSNEKLFF. DNA of the CDR3: TGTGCCATCGGGACAGGCTCGAATGAAAAACTGTTTTTT.

The chain uses TRBV10-2 and TRBJ2-7, with 13 bases that match TRBD2. This CDR3 region has 15 residues. The V segment lost 8 bases and the J segment 0 bases; nucleotides outside the gene matches: 4. Germline V lookup: CDR1 WSHSY, CDR2 SAAADI. The chain's CDR3 is CASGLAGVYSYEQYF. The CDR3 nucleotides read TGCGCCAGCGGACTAGCGGGAGTGTACTCCTACGAGCAGTACTTC.

J is TRBJ1-5 and V is TRBV20-1; TRBD1 is a possible D gene (5 bases). The V gene's germline CDR1 is DFQATT and CDR2 SNEGSKA (reference sequence). The V gene lost 3 bases and the J gene lost 3 bases, with 15 bases spanning the gap. The CDR3 consists of 15 residues. CDR3 sequence reads: CSARGPQNFNQPQHF. The CDR3, as DNA: TGCAGTGCTAGGGGACCCCAGAACTTCAATCAGCCCCAGCATTTT.

The chain couples TRBV5-6 to TRBJ1-1; tentatively, D is TRBD1 (6 bases). The CDR3 covers 14 residues. From germline, CDR1 is SGHDT and CDR2 YYEEEE. V gave up 4 bases and J gave up 4 bases, with 14 bases separating them. The CDR3 nucleotides are TGTGCCAGCAGCGTATCCAGGGGACCCACTGAAGCTTTCTTT. Its protein product is CASSVSRGPTEAFF. The whole variable domain, remainder taken from reference TRBV5-6 and TRBJ1-1, is DAGVTQSPTHLIKTRGQQVTLRCSPKSGHDTVSWYQQALGQGPQFIFQYYEEEERQRGNFPDRFSGHQFPNYSSELNVNALLLGDSALYLCASSVSRGPTEAFFGQGTRLTVV.

The rearrangement links TRBV20-1 to TRBJ2-1; 10 bases are a match to TRBD2. Germline V gives CDR1 DFQATT, CDR2 SNEGSKA (reference sequence). This CDR3 contains 13 residues. J was trimmed by 15 bases and V by 3 bases; bases with no gene match: 11. The CDR3 region is CSARGRTSGPLFF. CDR3 DNA sequence: TGCAGTGCTAGGGGCAGGACTAGCGGCCCGTTGTTCTTC.

V gene TRBV6-1 combines with J gene TRBJ1-1; 7 bases agree with TRBD1. The ends lost 6 bases at V and 6 bases at J; junction bases unmatched: 7. The germline gives CDR1 MNHNS, CDR2 SASEGT. The CDR3 runs 13 residues. As DNA, the CDR3 is TGTGCCAGCAGAGAGGGGGCGCGCGCTGAAGCTTTCTTT. The encoded protein is CASREGARAEAFF.

This sequence joins TRBV20-1 and TRBJ2-1; TRBD2 matches 9 bases. The CDR3 has 16 amino acids. V was pared by 2 bases and J by 4 bases, with 9 bases of the junction left unmatched. The germline V gene has CDR1 DFQATT and CDR2 SNEGSKA (reference sequence). The CDR3 DNA follows: TGCAGTGCTAGACCTCGGAGGACTAGCGTATACAATGAGCAGTTCTTC. It codes for CSARPRRTSVYNEQFF.

This clonotype was seen only a few times. The chain carries TRBV5-5 and TRBJ2-4, with a possible D match to TRBD1 (6 bases). The V and J ends lost 4 bases and 0 bases respectively, with 17 bases between them. This CDR3 is built from 17 residues. Germline assignment: CDR1 SGHKS and CDR2 YYEKEE (reference sequence). CDR3 nucleotide sequence: TGTGCCAGCAGCCCGCCGGACAGCCTCATAGCCAAAAACATTCAGTACTTC. Amino acid sequence: CASSPPDSLIAKNIQYF.

The chain is built from TRBV5-1 and TRBJ2-2; D is unclear. This CDR3 has 14 amino acids. The V gene's germline CDR1 is SGHRS and CDR2 YFSETQ. V lost 7 bases, J lost 2 bases, and 12 bases lay in between. CDR3 amino acids: CASLAGGNTGELFF. For the CDR3, the DNA is TGCGCCAGCTTAGCTGGTGGTAACACCGGGGAGCTGTTTTTT.

This sequence joins TRBV5-8 and TRBJ2-3; D tentatively reads TRBD1 or TRBD2 (5 bases each). The CDR3 runs to 15 residues. CDR1 SGHTS and CDR2 YDEGEE come from the germline V gene. V dropped 4 bases and J dropped 0 bases, with 12 bases sitting between them. The CDR3 loop is CASSVGALSTDTQYF. DNA of the CDR3: TGTGCCAGCAGCGTCGGGGCTTTAAGCACAGATACGCAGTATTTT. The full variable domain, its missing parts supplied by reference TRBV5-8 and TRBJ2-3, is EAGVTQSPTHLIKTRGQQATLRCSPISGHTSVYWYQQALGLGLQFLLWYDEGEERNRGNFPPRFSGRQFPNYSSELNVNALELEDSALYLCASSVGALSTDTQYFGPGTRLTVL.

The chain links TRBV6-1 to TRBJ2-2; TRBD2 matches 7 bases. The germline CDR1 and CDR2 sequences are MNHNS and SASEGT. The CDR3 totals 15 residues. J gave up 1 base and V 8 bases, and 7 bases lay outside the gene matches. The CDR3 nucleotides are TGTGCCAGCCGGGCCCCGGGAGGGAACACCGGGGAGCTGTTTTTT. Amino acid sequence: CASRAPGGNTGELFF.

A word on this clonotype: Given a much more abundant clone one base away, this may be a read error. This sequence joins TRBV5-1 and TRBJ2-7, with 9 bases matching TRBD1. Per the germline V gene, CDR1 is SGHRS and CDR2 is YFSETQ. There are 13 residues in the CDR3. CDR3 protein: CSSRQGQGYEQYF. The CDR3 nucleotides read TGCTCCAGCAGGCAGGGACAGGGCTACGAGCAGTACTTC.

This clonotype was detected a few times. V and J are TRBV20-1 and TRBJ1-5; weak D call: TRBD1 (5 bases). V shed 1 base and J shed 6 bases, with 10 bases lying between them. The CDR3 covers 13 residues. CDR1 and CDR2 (germline): DFQATT, SNEGSKA (reference sequence). The CDR3 bases are TGCAGTGCTAGAGTAGGGGTCGGTCAGCCCCAGCATTTT. Its translation: CSARVGVGQPQHF.

The chain links TRBV7-2 to TRBJ2-6; 12 bases agree with TRBD1. V was pared by 10 bases and J by 3 bases, with 10 bases of the junction left unmatched. This CDR3 comprises 17 residues. CDR1 and CDR2 from the germline V gene are SGHTA and FQGNSA. The CDR3 is CATRPGQGAGGANVLTF. CDR3 nucleotide sequence: TGTGCCACCCGACCGGGACAGGGGGCAGGTGGGGCCAACGTCCTGACTTTC.

V gene TRBV7-8 combines with J gene TRBJ2-1; D not certain. The CDR3 extends over 14 amino acids. The V gene lost 2 bases and the J gene lost 5 bases, with 10 bases spanning the gap. Germline CDR1 and CDR2: SGHVS and FQNEAQ. CDR3 loop: CASSLNWANNEQFF. DNA for the CDR3: TGTGCCAGCAGCTTAAATTGGGCAAACAATGAGCAGTTCTTC.

This clonotype was picked up many times. The chain employs TRBV28 and TRBJ1-5; D might be TRBD1 (6 bases). V lost 6 bases, J lost 2 bases, and 14 bases lay in between. In germline, CDR1 is MDHEN, CDR2 SYDVKM. The CDR3 spans 15 residues. CDR3 sequence: CASRKGGSGNQPQHF. The DNA of the CDR3 is TGTGCCAGCAGGAAAGGGGGGTCTGGCAATCAGCCCCAGCATTTT.

This clonotype came up a few times. For the CDR3, the DNA is TGTGCCAGCAGCCAAGATGGGATTTCAGCCGATGAAGCTTTCTTT. As protein: CASSQDGISADEAFF. The chain uses TRBV4-2 and TRBJ1-1, with D uncertain. Deletions cut 0 bases from V and 7 bases from J, with 15 bases between. Germline V CDR1 and CDR2: LGHNA, YNFKEQ. This CDR3 comprises 15 residues.

The chain carries TRBV20-1 and TRBJ2-3; TRBD1 matches at 9 bases. J lost 4 bases, V lost 2 bases, and 10 bases had no gene match. CDR1 DFQATT and CDR2 SNEGSKA come from the germline V gene (reference sequence). This CDR3 contains 16 residues. Here the CDR3 reads CSARPRDRVRPDTQYF. CDR3 DNA: TGCAGTGCTAGACCTCGGGACAGGGTGAGACCAGATACGCAGTATTTT.

The V call is TRBV5-1, the J call TRBJ2-7, with D unclear. V shed 1 base and J shed 0 bases, with 11 bases lying between them. Per germline, CDR1 SGHRS and CDR2 YFSETQ. The CDR3 is 15 amino acids. Here the CDR3 reads CASSLSPLVSYEQYF. In DNA, the CDR3 is TGCGCCAGCAGCTTGTCTCCCCTCGTCTCCTACGAGCAGTACTTC.

This clonotype was seen ten or more times. The chain combines TRBV6-1 with TRBJ2-1, with D tentatively TRBD2 (6 bases). The V gene lost 8 bases and the J gene lost 6 bases, with 23 bases spanning the gap. CDR3 size: 16 residues. Looked up from germline, CDR1 is MNHNS and CDR2 is SASEGT. The CDR3 protein is CASGRVRPTRFNEQFF. DNA for the CDR3: TGTGCCAGCGGTCGTGTCCGTCCGACTAGATTCAATGAGCAGTTCTTC.

The V call is TRBV7-2, the J call TRBJ2-1; D is perhaps TRBD1 (6 bases). Germline assignment: CDR1 SGHTA and CDR2 FQGNSA. The CDR3 loop spans 13 amino acids. With 5 bases removed from V and 7 bases from J, the gap between germline ends came to 12 bases. In nucleotides, the CDR3 is TGTGCCAGCAGCCTGGGGACACCGAATGAGCAGTTCTTC. This translates into CASSLGTPNEQFF.

This clonotype has a count of ten or more. The V gene is TRBV5-1, the J gene TRBJ2-3; D is undetermined. The CDR3 totals 12 residues. CDR1 SGHRS and CDR2 YFSETQ come from the germline V gene. V lost 4 bases, J lost 2 bases, and 5 bases lay in between. The CDR3: CASSANTDTQYF. The CDR3 DNA is TGCGCCAGCAGCGCTAACACAGATACGCAGTATTTT.

The V and J genes are TRBV4-2 and TRBJ1-2; no clear D gene. The V gene's germline CDR1 is LGHNA and CDR2 YNFKEQ. CDR3 length: 15 amino acids. V gave up 1 base and J gave up 0 bases, with 9 bases separating them. This chain's CDR3 is CASSQVGSTNYGYTF. The CDR3 DNA is TGTGCCAGCAGCCAAGTGGGCAGCACTAACTATGGCTACACCTTC.

The chain is built from TRBV29-1 and TRBJ2-6; TRBD2 might be the D (6 bases). Germline assignment: CDR1 SQVTM and CDR2 ANQGSEA. The CDR3 totals 15 residues. The V and J ends lost 4 bases and 0 bases respectively, with 10 bases between them. The DNA of the CDR3 is TGCAGCGTTGGCGGGGCGAGCTCTGGGGCCAACGTCCTGACTTTC. Protein: CSVGGASSGANVLTF.